The clone carrying this TCR beta chain was seen only a few times. TCRdb reprocessed the reads with MiXCR, giving one entry per CDR3 protein. The data show roughly 200,000 distinct CDR3 sequences, 9.5% seen once. The sample comes from a study of T cell repertoires in cytomegalovirus infection. For the study at large: Indicated by public TCR beta signatures were CMV infection and matching HLA type.

Sequencing used PBMCs. This TCR derives from a human donor in good health (CMV status not recorded). Some clones in this sample may be carry-over from other donors' samples.

The CDR3 here is CASSAGLAGVFHYSYEQYF. Here the CDR3 DNA reads TGTGCCAGCAGTGCTGGACTAGCGGGAGTTTTCCACTACTCCTACGAGCAGTACTTC. This chain connects TRBV12-3 or TRBV12-4 to TRBJ2-7; 13 bases are shared with TRBD2. V lost 5 bases to trimming and J lost 0 bases; unmatched junction nucleotides: 13. This CDR3 is 19 amino acids long.